These T cell receptor beta chains were read from a single sample in a study of vaccination effects on CD4 cells after COVID-19. Produced via immunoSEQ multiplex PCR; TCRdb's table is partial and in-frame only. The sample includes roughly 35,000 clones, approximately 73% of them seen just once. No antigen has been identified for these receptors. The sequencing here drew on CD4+ T cells from PBMCs cultured with HCoV-OC43 spike peptides, taken before COVID-19 vaccination. These receptors came from a human donor who received a COVID-19 vaccine. CDR3s include the opening cysteine and the closing phenylalanine or tryptophan. D genes are given only for firm matches. A row's size may be missing; if present it is once, few, many or a size class.

clone_size j_call v_call d_call cdr3_aa cdr3_nt
NA TRBJ2-1 TRBV5-5 NA CASSLGPGTGYNEQFF TGTGCCAGCAGCTTGGGCCCCGGGACTGGATACAATGAGCAGTTCTTC
NA TRBJ2-1 TRBV4-1 NA CASSLGQGKGGSYNEQFF TGCGCCAGCAGCCTCGGGCAGGGGAAGGGTGGGTCCTACAATGAGCAGTTCTTC
NA TRBJ1-2 TRBV7-2 TRBD1 CASSFQRSGGRPKIYGYTF TGTGCCAGCAGCTTCCAGCGGTCAGGGGGAAGACCGAAGATCTATGGCTACACCTTC
NA TRBJ1-1 TRBV30 NA CAWKLGLGNTEAFF TGTGCCTGGAAACTGGGCTTGGGGAACACTGAAGCTTTCTTT
NA TRBJ2-2 TRBV28 TRBD1 CASSSGQGSGELFF TGTGCCAGCAGTTCGGGACAGGGTTCCGGGGAGCTGTTTTTT
NA TRBJ1-5 TRBV4-1 TRBD1 CASSQGVRGNQPQHF TGCGCCAGCAGCCAAGGGGTCAGGGGGAATCAGCCCCAGCATTTT
NA TRBJ2-6 TRBV3-1/TRBV3-2 NA CASSQEGSGANVLTF TGTGCCAGCAGCCAAGAGGGGTCTGGGGCCAACGTCCTGACTTTC
NA TRBJ2-3 TRBV18 TRBD1 CASSPWSGQGRPTDTQYF TGTGCCAGCTCACCATGGTCGGGACAGGGGAGGCCCACAGATACGCAGTATTTT
NA TRBJ2-5 TRBV28 NA CASSLGGTEETQYF TGTGCCAGCAGTTTAGGCGGGACAGAAGAGACCCAGTACTTC
NA TRBJ2-1 TRBV18 NA CASSPYEGGLPYNEQFF TGTGCCAGCTCACCATATGAGGGGGGGCTCCCGTACAATGAGCAGTTCTTC
NA TRBJ2-2 TRBV9 TRBD2 CASSARDGLAGGNTGELFF TGTGCCAGCAGCGCCCGCGACGGCCTAGCGGGGGGGAACACCGGGGAGCTGTTTTTT
NA TRBJ2-1 TRBV5-4 NA CASSLGLGGAYNEQFF TGTGCCAGCAGCTTGGGATTGGGCGGGGCCTACAATGAGCAGTTCTTC
few TRBJ1-5 TRBV28 NA CASSLVSGKGNQPQHF TGTGCCAGCAGTTTAGTCTCGGGGAAGGGTAATCAGCCCCAGCATTTT
NA TRBJ1-1 TRBV12-5 TRBD1 CASGTPGGMVTEAFF TGTGCTAGTGGTACTCCAGGGGGAATGGTCACTGAAGCTTTCTTT
NA TRBJ1-6 TRBV6-1 NA CASSELFSGRENSPLHF TGTGCCAGCAGTGAACTCTTCTCAGGCAGAGAGAATTCACCCCTCCACTTT
NA TRBJ1-2 TRBV2 NA CASGAGGLNYGYTF TGTGCCAGCGGAGCCGGGGGGCTCAACTATGGCTACACCTTC
NA TRBJ2-3 TRBV6-2/TRBV6-3 NA CASSLLGRVTDTQYF TGTGCCAGCAGCCTCTTAGGCAGGGTAACAGATACGCAGTATTTT
NA TRBJ1-5 TRBV27 TRBD1 CASSSGTGNQPQHF TGTGCCAGCAGTAGCGGGACAGGCAATCAGCCCCAGCATTTT